This T cell receptor beta chain was recovered during a study of T cell responses to AZD1222 COVID-19 vaccine. Whole-study results and caveats: Targets within unmutated variant regions were reportedly found for nearly half of spike-specific TCRs. Spike-specific TCR breadth and depth rose after two AZD1222 doses. Just a handful of AZD1222 recipients were seropositive at baseline. White British donors predominated, females outnumbered males, and clonal diversity was possibly underestimated.

Turning to this clone: Antigen: not known.

The germline V gene encodes CDR1 SGHDT and CDR2 YYEEEE. This CDR3 has 14 amino acids. J lost 2 bases, V lost 4 bases, and 2 bases had no gene match. This table comes from immunoSEQ multiplex PCR, and its TCRdb copy is limited to in-frame clones, with some not included. The sample contains 150,000 to 180,000 clones, less than 90% of which appear only once. Here the sequenced sample was peripheral blood, taken on day 0 of MenACWY control vaccination. This receptor was obtained from an adult in good health. V gene TRBV5-6 combines with J gene TRBJ2-5; the match to TRBD1 covers 10 bases. The CDR3 here is CASSTGQGQETQYF. The CDR3 region has the DNA TGTGCCAGCAGCACGGGACAGGGGCAAGAGACCCAGTACTTC.